This T cell receptor (beta chain) was recorded in a study of blood T cell repertoires in COVID-19. In the study overall: Samples taken during acute and convalescent COVID-19 were collected in the United States, Italy and Spain. T cells, B-cell-depleted T cells, or PBMCs supplied cDNA or gDNA.

Assay used: immunoSEQ multiplex PCR; TCRdb lists only in-frame clones, some missing. The data contain around 450,000 clones, approximately 90% of them singletons. The recovered donors of Cohort 3 showed two negative PCRs, clearance, or symptom resolution. V lost 4 bases, J lost 0 bases, and 12 bases stayed unmatched. This CDR3 region has 18 residues. The germline gives CDR1 LGHNA, CDR2 YNFKEQ. The sequenced material came from PBMCs or T cells enriched from blood (not recorded which). This chain connects TRBV4-2 to TRBJ2-3; 8 nucleotides agree with TRBD2. This clonotype was sampled from a woman aged 18 to 35 who had recovered from COVID-19. As DNA, the CDR3 is TGTGCCAGCAGCCCCGGGAGGGGTAGCGGGGTTAGCACAGATACGCAGTATTTT. This encodes CASSPGRGSGVSTDTQYF.